This paragraph reports one T cell receptor (beta chain). This clone was seen a single time. No antigen is known for it. There are no base qualities to consult, and no much larger clone falls within one base. For CDR1 and CDR2, the germline V gene lists SGHRS and YFSETQ. The CDR3 spans 15 residues, from the cysteine through the phenylalanine. The sequence is cut down to CDR3 DNA, 45 bases in frame from base 1. V is trimmed back by 4 bases and J by 5 bases, and the junction contains 7 bases that no gene match accounts for. This record comes from a study of T cell changes during pregnancy in multiple sclerosis (dated by TCRdb to between 2018 and 2021). Looking at the study overall: In women with multiple sclerosis, the researchers looked at how the T cell repertoire shifted as pregnancy progressed.

The method behind the library was the immunoSEQ multiplex PCR assay. TCRdb mirrors the immuneACCESS table, restricted to in-frame sequences. Some clones are absent from its copies; in checked studies, under half trace to an unresolved V gene, and the reason for the others is unknown. This sample lists 55,000 to 65,000 clones; 93% were detected once. The leading ten clones occupy more than 1.5% of the sample. The sequence came from a female donor with multiple sclerosis, enrolled in a pregnancy study. Recombination connected TRBV5-1 to TRBJ2-5; 11 central nucleotides agree with TRBD1. The sequences come from peripheral blood, collected after pregnancy. DNA sequence: TGCGCCAGCAGCCGAAGGGACAGGGGGTTTGAGACCCAGTACTTC. This yields the protein CASSRRDRGFETQYF.